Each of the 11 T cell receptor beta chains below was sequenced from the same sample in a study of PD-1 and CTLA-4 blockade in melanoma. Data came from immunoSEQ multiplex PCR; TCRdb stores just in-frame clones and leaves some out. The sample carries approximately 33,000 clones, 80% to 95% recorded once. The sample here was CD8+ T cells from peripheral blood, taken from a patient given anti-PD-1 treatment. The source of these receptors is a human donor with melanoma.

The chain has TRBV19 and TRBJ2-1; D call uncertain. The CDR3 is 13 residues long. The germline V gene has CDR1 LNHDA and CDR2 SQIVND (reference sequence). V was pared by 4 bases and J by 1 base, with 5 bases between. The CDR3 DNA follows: TGTGCCAGTAGTAGTGCATCCTACAATGAGCAGTTCTTC. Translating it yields CASSSASYNEQFF.

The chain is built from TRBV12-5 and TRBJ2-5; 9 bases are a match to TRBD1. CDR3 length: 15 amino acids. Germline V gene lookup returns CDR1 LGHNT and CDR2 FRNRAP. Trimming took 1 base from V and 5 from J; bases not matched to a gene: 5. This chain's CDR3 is CASGLGTGEAETQYF. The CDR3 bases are TGTGCTAGTGGTTTGGGGACAGGGGAGGCCGAGACCCAGTACTTC.

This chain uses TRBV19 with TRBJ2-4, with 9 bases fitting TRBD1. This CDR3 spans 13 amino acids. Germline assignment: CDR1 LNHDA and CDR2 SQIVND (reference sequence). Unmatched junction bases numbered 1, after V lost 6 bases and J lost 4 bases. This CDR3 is CASSDRGKNIQYF. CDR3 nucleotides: TGTGCCAGTAGCGACAGGGGGAAAAACATTCAGTACTTC.

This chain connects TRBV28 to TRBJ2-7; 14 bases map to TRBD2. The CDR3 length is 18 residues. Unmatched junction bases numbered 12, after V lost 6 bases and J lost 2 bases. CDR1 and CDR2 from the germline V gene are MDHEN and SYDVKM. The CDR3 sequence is CASRPEGLAGVSPYEQYF. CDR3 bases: TGTGCCAGCAGACCCGAGGGACTAGCGGGAGTATCCCCCTACGAGCAGTACTTC.

CDR3 sequence: CASSPAGNTIYF. In nucleotides, the CDR3 is TGTGCCAGCAGTCCAGCTGGAAACACCATATATTTT. The chain uses TRBV6-5 and TRBJ1-3; D gene uncertain. Germline assignment: CDR1 MNHEY and CDR2 SVGAGI. The V end was cut by 5 bases, the J end by 2 bases, with 4 bases between. The CDR3 runs to 12 residues.

CDR3 in amino acids: CAISREEIEQFF. The CDR3 DNA sequence: TGTGCCATCAGTCGAGAGGAGATTGAGCAGTTCTTC. The genes are TRBV10-3 and TRBJ2-1; D is undetermined. Looked up from germline, CDR1 is ENHRY and CDR2 is SYGVKD. Trimming left V 5 bases short and J 9 bases short, with 11 bases between. The CDR3 contains 12 residues.

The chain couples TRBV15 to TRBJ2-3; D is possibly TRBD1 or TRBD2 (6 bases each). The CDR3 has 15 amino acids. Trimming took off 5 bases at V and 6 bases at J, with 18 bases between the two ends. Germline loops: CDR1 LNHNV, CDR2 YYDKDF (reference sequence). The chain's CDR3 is CATSGGTPQGDTQYF. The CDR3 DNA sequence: TGTGCCACCAGCGGCGGGACTCCCCAGGGGGATACGCAGTATTTT.

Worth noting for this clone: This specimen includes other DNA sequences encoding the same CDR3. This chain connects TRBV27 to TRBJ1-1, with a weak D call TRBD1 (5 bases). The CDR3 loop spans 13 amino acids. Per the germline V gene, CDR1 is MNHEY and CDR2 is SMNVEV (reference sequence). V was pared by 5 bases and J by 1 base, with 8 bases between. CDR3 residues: CASSLTGNTEAFF. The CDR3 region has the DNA TGTGCCAGCAGTCTTACAGGGAACACTGAAGCTTTCTTT.

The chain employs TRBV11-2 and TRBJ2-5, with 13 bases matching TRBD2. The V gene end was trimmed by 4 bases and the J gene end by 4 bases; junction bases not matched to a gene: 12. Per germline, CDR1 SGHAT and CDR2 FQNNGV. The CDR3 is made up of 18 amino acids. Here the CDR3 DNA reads TGTGCCAGCAGCTCCTGGACTAGCGGGGGAGGGATAGGAGAGACCCAGTACTTC. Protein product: CASSSWTSGGGIGETQYF. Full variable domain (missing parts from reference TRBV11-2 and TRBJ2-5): EAGVAQSPRYKIIEKRQSVAFWCNPISGHATLYWYQQILGQGPKLLIQFQNNGVVDDSQLPKDRFSAERLKGVDSTLKIQPAKLEDSAVYLCASSSWTSGGGIGETQYFGPGTRLLVL.

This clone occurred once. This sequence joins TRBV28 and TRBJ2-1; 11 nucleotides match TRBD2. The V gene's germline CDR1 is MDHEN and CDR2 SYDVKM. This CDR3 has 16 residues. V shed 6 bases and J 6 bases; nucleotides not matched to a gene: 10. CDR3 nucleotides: TGTGCCAGCAGCCCTATACTAGCGGGAGATCGCAATGAGCAGTTCTTC. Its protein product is CASSPILAGDRNEQFF.

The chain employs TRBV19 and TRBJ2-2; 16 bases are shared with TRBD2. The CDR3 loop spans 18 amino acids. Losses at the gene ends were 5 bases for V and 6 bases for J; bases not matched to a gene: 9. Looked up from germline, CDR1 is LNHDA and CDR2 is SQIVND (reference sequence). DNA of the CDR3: TGTGCCAGTAGTCCCGGGACTAGCGGGAGGGCCAGGGCCGGGGAGCTGTTTTTT. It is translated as CASSPGTSGRARAGELFF.